One and the same sample provided the 10 T cell receptor beta chains below, sequenced in a study of T cell responses to AZD1222 COVID-19 vaccine. Clones were sequenced by immunoSEQ multiplex PCR, and TCRdb holds only the in-frame ones, with some missing. This table has about 69,000 clones, 75% to 90% appearing once. The starting material was peripheral blood, obtained 28 days after the second AZD1222 dose. The receptors here all came from an adult who received the AZD1222 COVID-19 vaccine.

This chain uses TRBV19 with TRBJ1-5; 9 bases map to TRBD1. CDR3 length: 19 amino acids. After removal of 4 bases from V and 3 bases from J, the junction contained 16 bases not matched to a gene. Germline V gene lookup returns CDR1 LNHDA and CDR2 SQIVND (reference sequence). CDR3 sequence (DNA): TGTGCCAGTAGTAGATGGGGACAGGGAGAAATTCTACTCAATCAGCCCCAGCATTTT. Protein: CASSRWGQGEILLNQPQHF.

This clone was recorded a few times. The chain is built from TRBV12-3 or TRBV12-4 and TRBJ1-6; unclear D gene. The CDR3 contains 12 residues. V lost 3 bases, J lost 14 bases, and 11 bases lay in between. The CDR3 protein is CASSFSLLSLHF. Here the CDR3 DNA reads TGTGCCAGCAGTTTTTCTCTGTTGTCCCTCCACTTT.

The rearrangement links TRBV12-3 or TRBV12-4 to TRBJ2-3; D gene unclear. The germline V and J ends were trimmed by 8 bases and 6 bases, with 12 bases remaining between them. The CDR3 runs 12 residues. The DNA for the CDR3 is TGTGCCAGCCCGGATGTGAGTGATACGCAGTATTTT. As protein: CASPDVSDTQYF.

As for this clone: A much more abundant neighbour one base away suggests this may be a read error. The chain carries TRBV12-5 and TRBJ2-1; 9 nucleotides match TRBD2. CDR3 length: 14 amino acids. The germline V gene encodes CDR1 LGHNT and CDR2 FRNRAP. The CDR3 region is CASGLIAGVNGQFF. Written as DNA, the CDR3 is TGTGCTAGTGGTCTCATAGCGGGAGTAAATGGGCAGTTCTTC.

This chain joins TRBV7-2 and TRBJ2-7; 7 bases are a match to TRBD1. Looked up from germline, CDR1 is SGHTA and CDR2 is FQGNSA. Trimming took 5 bases from V and 3 from J; bases not matched to a gene: 19. CDR3 length: 18 residues. The CDR3 sequence: CASSPTGEMVPLNYEQYF. CDR3 nucleotide sequence: TGTGCCAGCAGCCCAACAGGGGAAATGGTCCCCCTTAACTACGAGCAGTACTTC.

This CDR3 reads CAWSGGTGDGQPQHF. As DNA, the CDR3 is TGTGCCTGGAGTGGGGGGACAGGGGACGGTCAGCCCCAGCATTTT. The V gene is TRBV30, the J gene TRBJ1-5, with 10 bases aligning to TRBD1. The CDR3 extends over 15 amino acids. The junction had 6 bases not matched to a gene; V was cut back by 1 base and J by 6 bases. Germline V lookup: CDR1 GTSNPN, CDR2 SVGIG (reference sequence).

V and J are TRBV18 and TRBJ2-3; the D is unclear. The CDR3 extends over 15 amino acids. V dropped 3 bases and J dropped 2 bases, with 12 bases sitting between them. CDR1 is KGHSH, CDR2 LQKENI, per germline. The CDR3 coding sequence is TGTGCCAGCTCACCCGAGATTTCTTCCACAGATACGCAGTATTTT. As protein: CASSPEISSTDTQYF.

The V gene is TRBV4-2, the J gene TRBJ2-4; weak D call: TRBD2 (5 bases). CDR3 length equals 21 residues. Trimming removed 4 bases from V and 3 bases from J, with 31 bases in between. Looked up from germline, CDR1 is LGHNA and CDR2 is YNFKEQ. CDR3 DNA sequence: TGTGCCAGCAGCCTCGCTTCGACGGGATGGGGATTTGGATGGGACAAAAACATTCAGTACTTC. As protein: CASSLASTGWGFGWDKNIQYF.

V is TRBV7-9 and J is TRBJ2-3; tentative D call: TRBD1 (6 bases). The CDR3 is 14 residues long. The germline V gene encodes CDR1 SEHNR and CDR2 FQNEAQ (reference sequence). Trimming took 5 bases from V and 3 from J, leaving 12 bases between them. CDR3 coding DNA: TGTGCCAGCAGCCCGGACAGCGTTACAGATACGCAGTATTTT. This codes for CASSPDSVTDTQYF.

The chain recombines TRBV4-2 with TRBJ2-7; 8 bases agree with TRBD1. J lost 3 bases, V lost 1 base, and 2 bases had no gene match. Germline V gene lookup returns CDR1 LGHNA and CDR2 YNFKEQ. This CDR3 is 14 amino acids long. The CDR3 DNA follows: TGTGCCAGCAGCCAAGGGACAGGGTTCTACGAGCAGTACTTC. Residues: CASSQGTGFYEQYF.